What follows is one T cell receptor (beta chain) and its context. These data come from a study of PD-1 and CTLA-4 blockade in melanoma. Germline V gives CDR1 KGHSH, CDR2 LQKENI. CDR3 length: 16 residues. Trimming left V 2 bases short and J 3 bases short, with 15 bases between. TCRdb's table, derived via immunoSEQ multiplex PCR, lists solely in-frame clones and lacks some. The repertoire consists of approximately 33,000 clones, with 85% to 95% occurring once and the leading ten covering about 8.6%. The sample was CD8+ T cells from peripheral blood, taken from a patient given anti-PD-1 treatment. The receptor comes from a human donor with melanoma. The J gene is TRBJ2-3, the V gene TRBV18, with D perhaps TRBD2 (7 bases). CDR3 sequence reads: CASSPSEGGQTDTQYF. The CDR3 region has the DNA TGTGCCAGCTCACCATCAGAGGGGGGGCAGACAGATACGCAGTATTTT.